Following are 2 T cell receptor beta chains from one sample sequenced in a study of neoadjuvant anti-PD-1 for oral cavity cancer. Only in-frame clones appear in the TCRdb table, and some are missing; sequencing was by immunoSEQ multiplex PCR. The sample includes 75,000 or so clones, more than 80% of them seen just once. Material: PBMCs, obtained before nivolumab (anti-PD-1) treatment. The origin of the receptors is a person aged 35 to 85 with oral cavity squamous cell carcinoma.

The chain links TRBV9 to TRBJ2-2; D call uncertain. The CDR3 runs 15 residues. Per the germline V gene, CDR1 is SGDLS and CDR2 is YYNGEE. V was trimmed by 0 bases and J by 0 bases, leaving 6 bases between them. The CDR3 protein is CASSVGPSNTGELFF. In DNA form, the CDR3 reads TGTGCCAGCAGCGTAGGACCCTCGAACACCGGGGAGCTGTTTTTT.

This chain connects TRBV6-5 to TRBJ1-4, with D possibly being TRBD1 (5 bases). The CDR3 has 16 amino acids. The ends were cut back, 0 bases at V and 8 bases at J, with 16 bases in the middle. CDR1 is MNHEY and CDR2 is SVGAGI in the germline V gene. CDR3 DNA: TGTGCCAGCAGTTACTCCGGGGCAGGCACGGCCGAAAAACTGTTTTTT. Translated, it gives CASSYSGAGTAEKLFF.